These T cell receptor beta chains were read from a single sample in a study of graft-versus-host responses after intestinal transplantation. Measured with immunoSEQ multiplex PCR; TCRdb has only the in-frame clones, and not every one. The data hold more than 60,000 clones, with about 90% observed a single time. These receptors are not linked to any known antigen. Material: unstimulated CD8+ T cells sorted from spleen or lymph node cells, obtained before intestinal transplant. These receptors were taken from a human donor who received an intestinal transplant. CDR3s include the opening cysteine and the closing phenylalanine or tryptophan. The order of the fields is V gene, clone size, J gene, D gene, CDR3 DNA, CDR3 protein. A D gene is named only where the DNA matches it firmly. A row's size may be missing; if present it is once, few, many or a size class.

TRBV9	NA	TRBJ1-1	NA	TGTGCCAGCAGCGTAGTTGACAACATGAACACTGAAGCTTTCTTT	CASSVVDNMNTEAFF
TRBV28	NA	TRBJ2-2	NA	TGTGCCAGCAGTTTGAGACAGAACACCGGGGAGCTGTTTTTT	CASSLRQNTGELFF
TRBV7-3	once	TRBJ2-1	NA	TGTGCCAGCAGCCATGGCACTATTTTCGAAGATGAGCAGTTCTTC	CASSHGTIFEDEQFF
TRBV5-1	NA	TRBJ2-1	NA	TGCGCCAGCAGCTTGGCAAATGAGCAGTTCTTC	CASSLANEQFF
TRBV29-1	NA	TRBJ2-7	TRBD2	TGCAGCGTTGAAGGTGAGCGGGGGAGCCCCTACGAGCAGTACTTC	CSVEGERGSPYEQYF
TRBV27	NA	TRBJ1-1	TRBD1	TGTGCCAGCAGTTTAATAGGGGGCGTATGGACTGAAGCTTTCTTT	CASSLIGGVWTEAFF
TRBV21-1	NA	TRBJ1-2	NA	TGTGCCAGCAGCACGGGGAGGAGGCCGTCTGTCTATGGCTACACCTTC	CASSTGRRPSVYGYTF
TRBV14	NA	TRBJ1-1	NA	TGTGCCAGCAGCCAAGGCACACCGCAACGGGGGAACACTGAAGCTTTCTTT	CASSQGTPQRGNTEAFF
TRBV6-1	NA	TRBJ1-2	NA	TGTGCCAGCAGTGGTTTTCTGGGCCCCGGTGGGGGCTACACCTTC	CASSGFLGPGGGYTF
TRBV5-4	NA	TRBJ2-7	TRBD1	TGTGCCAGCAGCGGAGACAGGGATGACGAGCAGTACTTC	CASSGDRDDEQYF
TRBV11-1	NA	TRBJ1-1	NA	TGTGCCAGCAGCTCGGCAGGCCTGGGCACTGAAGCTTTCTTT	CASSSAGLGTEAFF
TRBV13	once	TRBJ1-3	TRBD1	TGTGCCAGCAGCTTGGGACAGGCCGGAAACACCATATATTTT	CASSLGQAGNTIYF
TRBV4-1	NA	TRBJ2-1	NA	TGCGCCAGCAGCCAGTCGGTGTACAATGAGCAGTTCTTC	CASSQSVYNEQFF